Listed here is a single TCR beta chain. Its antigen remains unknown. Looked up from germline, CDR1 is SGHAT and CDR2 is FQNNGV. V was cut by 0 bases and J by 4 bases, with 15 bases left in between. CDR3 size: 16 residues. The sample belongs to a study of cytomegalovirus exposure and HLA in healthy donors. Background on the study: Findings of an earlier analysis included some 110 million unique TCR beta sequences from 190 million or so T cells.

The study, taken as a whole, reports: CMV antigen specificity was confirmed in vitro for three CMV-associated chains.

The PCR used 60 Vbeta and 13 Jbeta primers. Here immunoSEQ multiplex PCR was the method, and the copy in TCRdb shows in-frame clones only, minus some. The repertoire holds tens of thousands of clones, with nearly 85% as singletons. The V call is TRBV11-2, the J call TRBJ2-5, with D possibly TRBD2 on 5 matching bases. The receptor was isolated from a man aged 30-40 years in good health and CMV-seronegative. The sequenced sample was PBMCs. CDR3: CASSLERASRIETQYF. DNA for the CDR3: TGTGCCAGCAGCTTAGAGCGGGCTAGCCGGATAGAGACCCAGTACTTC.